This TCR beta chain appears in the sequencing data of a study of monozygotic twins with inflammatory bowel disease. Study results and caveats: Findings did not support one strong IBD-associated signal or clonotype.

Whole-blood total RNA was extracted without T cell sorting. Addition of UMIs with a 6-nucleotide sample barcode was achieved by template switching. The study subjected TCRalpha and TCRbeta cDNA to two nested PCRs of approximately 16 and 9 cycles. Using the 5' RACE reads, TCRdb records one entry per CDR3 protein without DNA. Its table records around 100,000 distinct CDR3 sequences. Points on this clonotype: Its antigen is undetermined.

The clonotype comes from a human donor with ulcerative colitis or Crohn's disease, or a healthy co-twin of an affected twin (not recorded which). The sequencing input was blood.

The CDR3 sequence: CATSPSGSYPLGETQYF. The chain is built from TRBV19 and TRBJ2-5; the D gene TCRdb calls, TRBD2, cannot be checked with no DNA. The germline V gene encodes CDR1 LNHDA and CDR2 SQIVND (reference sequence). The CDR3 runs to 17 residues.